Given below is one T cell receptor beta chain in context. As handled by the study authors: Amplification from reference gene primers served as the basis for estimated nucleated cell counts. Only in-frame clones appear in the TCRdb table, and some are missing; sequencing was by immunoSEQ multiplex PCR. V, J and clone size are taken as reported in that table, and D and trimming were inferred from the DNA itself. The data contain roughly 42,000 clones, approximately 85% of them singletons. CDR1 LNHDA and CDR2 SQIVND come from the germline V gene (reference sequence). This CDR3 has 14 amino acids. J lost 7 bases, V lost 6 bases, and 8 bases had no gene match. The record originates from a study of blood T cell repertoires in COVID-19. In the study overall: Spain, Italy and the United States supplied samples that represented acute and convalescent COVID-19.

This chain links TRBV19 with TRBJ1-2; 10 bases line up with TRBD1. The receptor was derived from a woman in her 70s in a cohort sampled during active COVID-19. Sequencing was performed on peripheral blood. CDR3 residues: CASRNRGQGSGYTF. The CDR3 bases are TGTGCCAGTAGGAATAGGGGACAGGGGTCTGGCTACACCTTC.